This T cell receptor (beta chain) comes out of a study of blood T cell repertoires in COVID-19. Study-wide context: COVID-19 samples collected from the United States, Italy and Spain covered acute and convalescent phases. PBMCs, B-cell-depleted T cells, or T cells were the source of the cDNA or gDNA that made up the material.

V lost 3 bases, J lost 4 bases, and 2 bases stayed unmatched. Germline V CDR1 and CDR2: MRHNA, SNTAGT. This CDR3 contains 13 residues. Study processing details: Cell counts per sample came from amplifying reference gene primers. This table comes from immunoSEQ multiplex PCR, and its TCRdb copy is limited to in-frame clones, with some not included. Clone size and V and J calls were adopted from that table, with D and trimming inferred from the DNA. This sample has approximately 150,000 clones, with 88% found just once. Sample: peripheral blood. This sequence joins TRBV6-4 and TRBJ1-2; 7 nucleotides match TRBD1. This TCR derives from an older woman with acute or convalescent COVID-19. The CDR3 here is CASSEGDSYGYTF. The DNA of the CDR3 is TGTGCCAGCAGTGAGGGGGACAGCTATGGCTACACCTTC.